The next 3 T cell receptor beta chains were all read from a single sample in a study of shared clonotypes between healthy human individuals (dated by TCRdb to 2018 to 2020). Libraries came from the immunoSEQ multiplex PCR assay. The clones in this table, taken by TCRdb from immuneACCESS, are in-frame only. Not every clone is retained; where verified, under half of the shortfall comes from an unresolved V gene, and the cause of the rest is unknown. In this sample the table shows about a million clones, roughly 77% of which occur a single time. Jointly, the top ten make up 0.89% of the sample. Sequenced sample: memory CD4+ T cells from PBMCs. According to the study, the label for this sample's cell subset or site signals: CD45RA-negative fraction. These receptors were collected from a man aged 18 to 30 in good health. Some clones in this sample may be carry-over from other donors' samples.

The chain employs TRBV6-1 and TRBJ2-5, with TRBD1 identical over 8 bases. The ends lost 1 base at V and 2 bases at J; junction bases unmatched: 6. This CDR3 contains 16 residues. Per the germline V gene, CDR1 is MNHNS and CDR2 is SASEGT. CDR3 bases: TGTGCCAGCAGTGAAGGAGGAGGACAGGGTCAAGAGACCCAGTACTTC. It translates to CASSEGGGQGQETQYF.

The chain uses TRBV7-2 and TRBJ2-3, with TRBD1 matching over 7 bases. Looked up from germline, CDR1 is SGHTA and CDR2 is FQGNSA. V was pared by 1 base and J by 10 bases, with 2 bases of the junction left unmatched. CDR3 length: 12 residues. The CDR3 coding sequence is TGTGCCAGCAGCTTAGTACAGGGGCCGCAGTATTTT. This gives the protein CASSLVQGPQYF.

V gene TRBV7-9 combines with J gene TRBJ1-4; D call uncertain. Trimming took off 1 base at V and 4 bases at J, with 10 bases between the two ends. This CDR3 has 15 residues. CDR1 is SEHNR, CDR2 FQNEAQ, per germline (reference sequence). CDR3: CASSLGRTSNEKLFF. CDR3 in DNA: TGTGCCAGCAGCTTAGGGAGGACTAGTAATGAAAAACTGTTTTTT.